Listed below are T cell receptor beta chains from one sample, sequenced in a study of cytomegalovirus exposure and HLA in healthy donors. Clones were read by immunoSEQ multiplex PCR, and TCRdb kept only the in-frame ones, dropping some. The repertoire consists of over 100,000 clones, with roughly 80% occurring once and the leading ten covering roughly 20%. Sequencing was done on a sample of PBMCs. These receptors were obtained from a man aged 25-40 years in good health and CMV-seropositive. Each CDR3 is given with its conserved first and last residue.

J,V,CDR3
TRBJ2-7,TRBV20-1,CSVSPAYEQYF
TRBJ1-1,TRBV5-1,CASSFDWNTEAFF
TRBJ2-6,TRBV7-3,CASSLSPAGAGANVLTF
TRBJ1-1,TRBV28,CASSLLFGVNTEAFF
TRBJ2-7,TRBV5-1,CASSHGTSGGAAYEQYF
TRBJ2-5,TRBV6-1,CASSFRQGHQETQYF
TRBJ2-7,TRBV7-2,CASTFWGRGSTNEQYF
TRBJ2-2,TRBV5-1,CASRTSGSSRTGELFF
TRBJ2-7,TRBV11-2,CASSLGTGGFYEQYF
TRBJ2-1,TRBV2,CASSPYNEQFF